This entry lists 10 T cell receptor beta chains sequenced from one sample in a study of shared clonotypes between healthy human individuals. Assay: immunoSEQ multiplex PCR; the TCRdb copy retains only in-frame clones and omits some. This table has fewer than 1.4 million clones, about 80% appearing once. The sample comprised memory CD4+ T cells from PBMCs. Subset described: CD45RA-negative fraction. All receptors derive from a man aged 18 to 29 in good health. Some clones in this sample may be carry-over from other donors' samples.

The chain is built from TRBV28 and TRBJ1-1, with TRBD1 matching 9 bases. This CDR3 is built from 16 residues. Germline V lookup: CDR1 MDHEN, CDR2 SYDVKM. The V segment lost 2 bases and the J segment 7 bases; nucleotides outside the gene matches: 11. This CDR3 reads CASSLRPGQGNNEAFF. The CDR3 DNA reads as TGTGCCAGCAGTTTACGTCCGGGACAGGGAAATAATGAAGCTTTCTTT. The whole variable domain, filled in from reference TRBV28 and TRBJ1-1, reads DVKVTQSSRYLVKRTGEKVFLECVQDMDHENMFWYRQDPGLGLRLIYFSYDVKMKEKGDIPEGYSVSREKKERFSLILESASTNQTSMYLCASSLRPGQGNNEAFFGQGTRLTVV.

V gene TRBV7-6 combines with J gene TRBJ1-3; D not resolved. Trimming pared 0 bases from V and 4 bases from J, leaving 16 bases between. Germline lookup yields CDR1 SGHVS and CDR2 FNYEAQ. The CDR3 is made up of 17 amino acids. Written as DNA, the CDR3 is TGTGCCAGCAGCTTAGCGCGTATGGGGTCGGCCGGAAACACCATATATTTT. Its protein is CASSLARMGSAGNTIYF.

This chain joins TRBV11-3 and TRBJ2-2, with TRBD1 matching over 7 bases. The CDR3 sequence is 17 residues long. The V segment lost 5 bases and the J segment 0 bases; nucleotides outside the gene matches: 9. Germline V CDR1 and CDR2: SGHNT, YENEEA. The chain's CDR3 is CASSPGDSPANTGELFF. The CDR3 DNA sequence: TGTGCCAGCAGCCCTGGGGACAGCCCCGCGAACACCGGGGAGCTGTTTTTT.

The chain combines TRBV14 with TRBJ2-1; D could derive from TRBD1 or TRBD2 (7 bases each). The germline V gene has CDR1 SGHDN and CDR2 FVKESK. This CDR3 comprises 15 residues. V lost 4 bases, J lost 9 bases, and 19 bases lay in between. The CDR3 is CASSPKGEGAVEQFF. The CDR3 DNA follows: TGTGCCAGCAGCCCGAAGGGGGAGGGGGCGGTTGAGCAGTTCTTC.

For this clone: The sample carries other DNA sequences with the same CDR3. This chain joins TRBV5-1 and TRBJ2-2; D gene unclear. The CDR3 has 13 residues. Trimming pared 0 bases from V and 5 bases from J, leaving 5 bases between. The germline gives CDR1 SGHRS, CDR2 YFSETQ. Here the CDR3 DNA reads TGCGCCAGCAGCTTGGCCGAAACCGGGGAGCTGTTTTTT. Its protein is CASSLAETGELFF.

V is TRBV5-4 and J is TRBJ2-1; 13 bases line up with TRBD2. J lost 10 bases, V lost 1 base, and 8 bases had no gene match. The germline V gene encodes CDR1 SGHNT and CDR2 YYREEE (reference sequence). The length of the CDR3 is 16 residues. CDR3 sequence (DNA): TGTGCCAGCAGCTTGCAAGGACTAGCGGGAGAGGGGGAGCAGTTCTTC. It yields the protein CASSLQGLAGEGEQFF. Full variable domain (outside the CDR3, taken from reference TRBV5-4 and TRBJ2-1): ETGVTQSPTHLIKTRGQQVTLRCSSQSGHNTVSWYQQALGQGPQFIFQYYREEENGRGNFPPRFSGLQFPNYSSELNVNALELDDSALYLCASSLQGLAGEGEQFFGPGTRLTVL.

This clone was seen a single time. The V gene is TRBV7-9, the J gene TRBJ2-3, with D unresolved. The CDR3 covers 13 residues. Germline lookup yields CDR1 SEHNR and CDR2 FQNEAQ (reference sequence). V gave up 4 bases and J gave up 6 bases, with 11 bases separating them. The CDR3 spells CASSSRPRDTQYF. The CDR3, as DNA: TGTGCCAGCAGCTCCCGACCTAGGGATACGCAGTATTTT.

The chain combines TRBV4-1 with TRBJ1-5, with D perhaps matching TRBD1 (5 bases). Looked up from germline, CDR1 is MGHRA and CDR2 is YSYEKL. V was cut by 3 bases and J by 5 bases, with 11 bases left in between. There are 14 residues in the CDR3. This chain's CDR3 is CASSHDSRYQPQHF. The CDR3 DNA sequence: TGCGCCAGCAGCCACGACAGTCGATATCAGCCCCAGCATTTT.

A note on this clone: Within the sample, other DNA sequences also encode this same CDR3. The chain joins TRBV11-2 to TRBJ2-2; D not certain. V lost 0 bases and J 6 bases, leaving 5 bases between the germline ends. Germline CDR1 reads SGHAT; CDR2 reads FQNNGV. The CDR3 spans 13 residues. CDR3 in amino acids: CASSLERAGELFF. Here the CDR3 DNA reads TGTGCCAGCAGCTTAGAACGGGCCGGGGAGCTGTTTTTT. Based on the CDR3 plus reference TRBV11-2 and TRBJ2-2, the full variable domain is EAGVAQSPRYKIIEKRQSVAFWCNPISGHATLYWYQQILGQGPKLLIQFQNNGVVDDSQLPKDRFSAERLKGVDSTLKIQPAKLEDSAVYLCASSLERAGELFFGEGSRLTVL.

This chain connects TRBV18 to TRBJ1-2; D remains unclear. Trimming shortened V by 8 bases and J by 0 bases, and 16 bases separated the two germline ends. The CDR3 totals 15 residues. The germline V gene has CDR1 KGHSH and CDR2 LQKENI. Here the CDR3 DNA reads TGTGCCAGCACGGACCAAGGCAGACCTAACTATGGCTACACCTTC. Translated, it gives CASTDQGRPNYGYTF. The entire variable domain, with the rest obtained from reference TRBV18 and TRBJ1-2, is as follows: NAGVMQNPRHLVRRRGQEARLRCSPMKGHSHVYWYRQLPEEGLKFMVYLQKENIIDESGMPKERFSAEFPKEGPSILRIQQVVRGDSAAYFCASTDQGRPNYGYTFGSGTRLTVV.